These 24 T cell receptor beta chains originate from one sample sequenced in a study of sequential checkpoint blockade in melanoma. The protocol was immunoSEQ multiplex PCR, while the TCRdb copy is restricted to in-frame clones and leaves out a portion. The table lists 7,000 or so clones, 20% to 25% of them singletons. Treatment described: randomized to nivolumab then ipilimumab (arm A) or the reverse (arm B). This sample comprised tumor tissue (inferred from file names), obtained from a patient given nivolumab and ipilimumab in sequence. The receptors originated from a human donor with melanoma.

J is TRBJ2-7 and V is TRBV18, with D perhaps TRBD2 (6 bases). The V end lost 3 bases, the J end lost 7 bases, and 16 bases lay between the germline ends. Germline CDR1 and CDR2: KGHSH and LQKENI. The CDR3 is 14 residues long. DNA for the CDR3: TGTGCCAGCTCACCGGTACAGTTGGGGGGTGAGCAGTACTTC. It yields the protein CASSPVQLGGEQYF. Filled out from reference TRBV18 and TRBJ2-7, the complete variable domain reads NAGVMQNPRHLVRRRGQEARLRCSPMKGHSHVYWYRQLPEEGLKFMVYLQKENIIDESGMPKERFSAEFPKEGPSILRIQQVVRGDSAAYFCASSPVQLGGEQYFGPGTRLTVT.

This chain connects TRBV29-1 to TRBJ2-5; D perhaps matches TRBD2 (7 bases). This CDR3 has 13 residues. Germline V gives CDR1 SQVTM, CDR2 ANQGSEA. V was cut by 8 bases and J by 5 bases, with 18 bases left in between. The CDR3 loop is CSTRRGGRETQYF. Here the CDR3 DNA reads TGCAGCACCCGAAGGGGGGGGCGGGAGACCCAGTACTTC.

The rearrangement links TRBV29-1 to TRBJ2-5; D remains ambiguous. In germline, CDR1 is SQVTM, CDR2 ANQGSEA. V was pared by 0 bases and J by 7 bases, with 18 bases between. This CDR3 region has 15 residues. CDR3 nucleotide sequence: TGCAGCGTTGAAGACATTCAAAAGACTCATCGGACCCAGTACTTC. Translating it yields CSVEDIQKTHRTQYF.

This clone appeared a few times. The chain combines TRBV23-1 with TRBJ2-3, with 7 bases identical to TRBD1. TRBV23-1 is an open reading frame, and its role is uncertain. V lost 6 bases, J lost 5 bases, and 11 bases stayed unmatched. The CDR3 is made up of 15 amino acids. In nucleotides, the CDR3 is TGCGCCAGCAGCCAAGATGGCCACAGGGGAGATACGCAGTATTTT. Its translation is CASSQDGHRGDTQYF.

This clone was recorded many times. The chain carries TRBV11-3 and TRBJ1-3; a weak D match, TRBD1 (5 bases). Trimming cost V 4 bases and J 4 bases, with 11 bases left between them. The CDR3 extends over 14 amino acids. Germline loops: CDR1 SGHNT, CDR2 YENEEA. Here the CDR3 reads CASSYQGSGNTIYF. The CDR3 region has the DNA TGTGCCAGCAGCTACCAGGGATCCGGAAACACCATATATTTT. Looking up the rest from reference TRBV11-3 and TRBJ1-3 gives the full variable domain: EAGVVQSPRYKIIEKKQPVAFWCNPISGHNTLYWYLQNLGQGPELLIRYENEEAVDDSQLPKDRFSAERLKGVDSTLKIQPAELGDSAVYLCASSYQGSGNTIYFGEGSWLTVV.

This clone is judged medium-sized. V gene TRBV6-8 combines with J gene TRBJ1-6, with 9 bases matching TRBD1. V shed 5 bases, J shed 5 bases, and the junction held 1 base outside the gene matches. CDR1 and CDR2 from the germline V gene are MNHGY and SAAAGT. The CDR3 runs to 14 residues. As DNA, the CDR3 is TGTGCCAGCAGTCGGGACAGGGATAATTCACCCCTCCACTTT. It encodes CASSRDRDNSPLHF.

J is TRBJ1-3 and V is TRBV18; possibly TRBD1 for D (5 bases). The ends were cut back, 0 bases at V and 2 bases at J, with 8 bases in the middle. CDR1 is KGHSH and CDR2 is LQKENI in the germline V gene. The CDR3 contains 15 residues. The CDR3 region is CASSPPARAGNTIYF. For the CDR3, the DNA is TGTGCCAGCTCACCACCGGCCAGGGCTGGAAACACCATATATTTT. Full variable domain (outside the CDR3, taken from reference TRBV18 and TRBJ1-3): NAGVMQNPRHLVRRRGQEARLRCSPMKGHSHVYWYRQLPEEGLKFMVYLQKENIIDESGMPKERFSAEFPKEGPSILRIQQVVRGDSAAYFCASSPPARAGNTIYFGEGSWLTVV.

The chain uses TRBV1 and TRBJ2-3; TRBD2 is taken as the D call from the table, unchecked against the DNA. TRBV1 is given as a pseudogene. The CDR3 contains 16 residues. This chain's CDR3 is CASSHQPGLAPDTQYF. The CDR3 nucleotides are TGCGCCAGCAGCCACCAACCGGGACTAGCACCAGATACGCAGTATTTT.

This chain uses TRBV10-3 with TRBJ2-3; tentatively, D is TRBD2 (6 bases). The CDR3 length is 15 residues. The V gene lost 2 bases and the J gene lost 2 bases, with 11 bases spanning the gap. Germline V lookup: CDR1 ENHRY, CDR2 SYGVKD. The CDR3 here is CAISEMAGTTDTQYF. In DNA, the CDR3 is TGTGCCATCAGTGAGATGGCGGGGACCACAGATACGCAGTATTTT.

The chain employs TRBV19 and TRBJ1-1; 11 nucleotides agree with TRBD1. The CDR3 sequence is 16 residues long. Germline CDR1 and CDR2: LNHDA and SQIVND (reference sequence). With V trimmed by 4 bases and J by 6 bases, 10 bases remained unmatched. CDR3 residues: CASSTGQGAMLSEAFF. CDR3 nucleotides: TGTGCCAGTAGTACCGGACAGGGGGCAATGCTATCTGAAGCTTTCTTT.

This clone was counted only a few times. In the same sample, other DNA sequences code for this CDR3. The chain links TRBV11-3 to TRBJ1-1, with a tentative D call TRBD1 (5 bases). The CDR3 spans 14 residues. Per germline, CDR1 SGHNT and CDR2 YENEEA. V was shortened by 5 bases and J by 1 base, with 11 bases between the two germline ends. The DNA for the CDR3 is TGTGCCAGCAGCCCCAGGGAAGGGAACACTGAAGCTTTCTTT. Its protein product is CASSPREGNTEAFF.

This clone has a handful of counts. J is TRBJ2-2 and V is TRBV7-4, with D possibly matching TRBD2 (5 bases). CDR1 is SGHVT and CDR2 is SQSDAQ in the germline V gene. Trimming left V 7 bases short and J 4 bases short, with 10 bases between. This CDR3 has 13 amino acids. CDR3 in amino acids: CASTDYPTGELFF. The CDR3 bases are TGTGCCAGCACAGACTACCCCACCGGGGAGCTGTTTTTT.

The chain recombines TRBV14 with TRBJ2-3, with 8 bases identical to TRBD2. Germline loops: CDR1 SGHDN, CDR2 FVKESK. The CDR3 loop spans 14 amino acids. Trimming removed 4 bases from V and 2 bases from J; junction bases left unmatched: 2. CDR3 sequence reads: CASSLSGVTDTQYF. In DNA form, the CDR3 reads TGTGCCAGCAGCCTTAGCGGGGTCACAGATACGCAGTATTTT.

This chain uses TRBV18 with TRBJ2-1, with 9 nucleotides matching TRBD2. The V and J ends lost 0 bases and 4 bases, in that order; junction bases with no gene match: 4. The CDR3 runs to 16 residues. Germline values: CDR1 KGHSH, CDR2 LQKENI. CDR3 loop: CASSPPLAGVYNEQFF. CDR3 sequence (DNA): TGTGCCAGCTCACCACCCTTAGCGGGGGTATACAATGAGCAGTTCTTC.

This chain connects TRBV9 to TRBJ2-2; D is uncertain. V was cut by 5 bases and J by 0 bases, with 11 bases left in between. Germline V gene data show CDR1 as SGDLS and CDR2 as YYNGEE. The CDR3 spans 15 residues. The CDR3 sequence: CASSNPTANTGELFF. CDR3 nucleotide sequence: TGTGCCAGCAGTAACCCGACGGCGAACACCGGGGAGCTGTTTTTT.

This clone was counted between two and nine times. The chain combines TRBV6-7 with TRBJ1-4; D ambiguous. TRBV6-7 is an open reading frame whose function is uncertain. V was clipped by 5 bases and J by 7 bases, with 23 bases between them. The CDR3 loop spans 17 amino acids. The CDR3 reads CASSLFPELSGSEKLFF. The DNA for the CDR3 is TGTGCCAGCAGTCTATTTCCGGAGCTTAGTGGATCTGAAAAACTGTTTTTT.

The chain recombines TRBV19 with TRBJ2-6; possibly TRBD1 or TRBD2 for D (5 bases each). V gave up 10 bases and J gave up 0 bases, with 13 bases separating them. The CDR3 consists of 15 residues. Germline CDR1 reads LNHDA; CDR2 reads SQIVND (reference sequence). The CDR3 loop reads CAIGTEGSGANVLTF. The CDR3 DNA follows: TGTGCCATAGGGACGGAAGGCTCTGGGGCCAACGTCCTGACTTTC.

This clone showed up just a few times. The rearrangement joins TRBV5-1 to TRBJ1-3; D is perhaps TRBD1 (6 bases). Germline CDR1 is SGHRS and CDR2 is YFSETQ. Deletions cut 0 bases from V and 4 bases from J, with 14 bases between. The CDR3 covers 16 residues. CDR3 nucleotide sequence: TGCGCCAGCAGCTTGGAGCGACAGGTTAGGGGAAACACCATATATTTT. Translation gives CASSLERQVRGNTIYF.

The V call is TRBV28, the J call TRBJ2-3; D is unclear. Trimming removed 4 bases from V and 3 bases from J, with 11 bases in between. Germline CDR1 is MDHEN and CDR2 is SYDVKM. There are 14 residues in the CDR3. The DNA for the CDR3 is TGTGCCAGCAGTTCGCCGGGCGAGACAGATACGCAGTATTTT. Its protein is CASSSPGETDTQYF.

The rearrangement uses TRBV11-3 and TRBJ2-7, with 8 bases aligning to TRBD1. V was clipped by 5 bases and J by 3 bases; unmatched bases: 6. The germline V gene encodes CDR1 SGHNT and CDR2 YENEEA. This CDR3 is built from 14 residues. The CDR3 region has the DNA TGTGCCAGCAGCCTGGGACAGGTCAACTACGAGCAGTACTTC. Translating it yields CASSLGQVNYEQYF.

The chain has TRBV11-3 and TRBJ2-7; TRBD2 aligns across 12 bases. CDR1 and CDR2 (germline): SGHNT, YENEEA. The CDR3 sequence is 14 residues long. V was clipped by 5 bases and J by 6 bases; unmatched bases: 5. CDR3 DNA sequence: TGTGCCAGCAGCACCCTAGCGGGGGGGCTCGAGCAGTACTTC. This gives the protein CASSTLAGGLEQYF.

This clone has just a few counts. The chain has TRBV19 and TRBJ2-7; 8 nucleotides line up with TRBD2. This CDR3 contains 14 residues. Germline trimming cut 6 bases from V and 4 bases from J; bases unmatched to any gene: 8. Germline V gene data show CDR1 as LNHDA and CDR2 as SQIVND (reference sequence). The CDR3 region has the DNA TGTGCCAGTAGCTCAGCGGGGGAACGGTACGAGCAGTACTTC. Translated, it gives CASSSAGERYEQYF.

This clone occurred many times. V gene TRBV11-3 combines with J gene TRBJ2-5; TRBD2 matches at 10 bases. CDR1 and CDR2 from the germline V gene are SGHNT and YENEEA. With 5 bases clipped from V and 2 bases from J, the junction kept 14 bases outside the gene matches. This CDR3 comprises 18 residues. The DNA of the CDR3 is TGTGCCAGCAGCCGAAGGGCTAGCGGGGGAACCAGACAAGAGACCCAGTACTTC. Residues: CASSRRASGGTRQETQYF.

The chain recombines TRBV6-8 with TRBJ2-2; TRBD1 agrees at 7 bases. V gave up 2 bases and J gave up 5 bases; unmatched junction bases: 5. Germline loops: CDR1 MNHGY, CDR2 SAAAGT. The CDR3 extends over 15 amino acids. Here the CDR3 reads CASSYTPQGTGELFF. The DNA for the CDR3 is TGTGCCAGCAGTTACACGCCACAGGGGACCGGGGAGCTGTTTTTT.